This TCR beta chain was sequenced during a study of T cell clones after liver transplantation. Looking at the study overall: Samples came pre-transplant, pre-randomization before withdrawal, and post-randomization after withdrawal ended.

CDR1 and CDR2 from the germline V gene are SGHRS and YFSETQ. The ends lost 2 bases at V and 9 bases at J; junction bases unmatched: 5. The CDR3 length is 15 residues. The protocol was immunoSEQ multiplex PCR, while the TCRdb copy is restricted to in-frame clones and leaves out a portion. This table holds approximately 100,000 clones, 84% found once. This chain joins TRBV5-1 and TRBJ2-1, with TRBD2 identical over 13 bases. This TCR derives from a human patient who received a liver transplant. Some T cells may arise from the graft donor. The sample was CD4+ T cells from blood, taken around 44 months after liver transplant. The CDR3 DNA follows: TGCGCCAGCAGCTTCACTAGCGGGGGGGCCGGTGAGCAGTTCTTC. Translating it yields CASSFTSGGAGEQFF.